This record looks at one T cell receptor beta chain sequence and its context. This record comes from a study of blood T cell repertoires in COVID-19. Germline V gene sequence: CDR1 PRHDT, CDR2 FYEKMQ (reference sequence). The CDR3 extends over 16 amino acids. The V gene end was trimmed by 4 bases and the J gene end by 2 bases; junction bases not matched to a gene: 6. Method: immunoSEQ multiplex PCR; TCRdb's copy keeps in-frame clones and lacks some. The repertoire holds roughly 120,000 clones, with approximately 81% as singletons. What was sequenced was peripheral blood. The chain combines TRBV13 with TRBJ2-3; 10 bases are a match to TRBD2. The receptor comes from a man of 80 years or more with COVID-19, enrolled during active disease. CDR3 sequence reads: CASSSRSGRPTDTQYF. The CDR3, as DNA: TGTGCCAGCAGCTCTCGTAGCGGGAGGCCCACAGATACGCAGTATTTT.